This TCR beta chain comes out of a study of cytomegalovirus exposure and HLA in healthy donors. Findings and caveats of the study: Reports state that TCR beta sequences accurately predicted most subjects' HLA-A and HLA-B alleles. Around 160 TCR beta chains were listed as cytomegalovirus-associated. Both high specificity and high sensitivity reportedly marked the classifier's diagnosis of cytomegalovirus status. Common viral pathogens seemed, in a later analysis, to connect with several of the most significant clusters.

CDR1 and CDR2 (germline): PRHDT, FYEKMQ (reference sequence). V trimming: 5 bases; J trimming: 10 bases; junction bases outside the gene matches: 11. This CDR3 region has 15 residues. 13 Jbeta primers and 60 Vbeta primers were used for the PCR. The method was immunoSEQ multiplex PCR; TCRdb's version includes in-frame clones alone and lacks a portion of them. Altogether fewer than 90,000 clones are present, about 80% being singletons, with the ten largest covering 5.5% to 7.5%. This clone was recorded a few times. The antigen is not known. The rearrangement joins TRBV13 to TRBJ2-1; 10 bases are shared with TRBD2. This sequence was found in a female donor in good health and CMV-seronegative. Sequencing was performed on PBMCs. The CDR3 loop reads CASSARTSGGWEQFF. CDR3 coding DNA: TGTGCCAGCAGCGCGAGGACTAGCGGTGGGTGGGAGCAGTTCTTC.